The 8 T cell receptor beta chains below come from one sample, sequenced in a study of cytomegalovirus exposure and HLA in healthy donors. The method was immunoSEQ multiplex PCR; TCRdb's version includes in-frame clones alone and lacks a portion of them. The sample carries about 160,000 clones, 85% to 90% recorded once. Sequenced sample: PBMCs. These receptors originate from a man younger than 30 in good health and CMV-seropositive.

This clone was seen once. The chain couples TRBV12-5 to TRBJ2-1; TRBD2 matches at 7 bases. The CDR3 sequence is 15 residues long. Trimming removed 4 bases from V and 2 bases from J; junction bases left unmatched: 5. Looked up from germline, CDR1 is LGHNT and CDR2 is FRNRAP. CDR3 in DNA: TGTGCTAGTGGTTCCGGGACTACGACCTACAATGAGCAGTTCTTC. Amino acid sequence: CASGSGTTTYNEQFF.

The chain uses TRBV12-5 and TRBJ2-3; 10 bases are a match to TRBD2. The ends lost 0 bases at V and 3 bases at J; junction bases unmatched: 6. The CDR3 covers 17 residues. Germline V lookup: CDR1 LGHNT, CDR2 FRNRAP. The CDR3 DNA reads TGTGCTAGTGGTTTGGTAAAGGTACTAGCGGGGACAGATACGCAGTATTTT. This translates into CASGLVKVLAGTDTQYF.

CDR3 sequence (DNA): TGTGCCAGCTCACCCGGGACAGGGGGTAACACCGGGGAGCTGTTTTTT. It is translated as CASSPGTGGNTGELFF. The chain links TRBV18 to TRBJ2-2; 11 bases map to TRBD1. CDR3 length: 16 amino acids. The ends lost 3 bases at V and 2 bases at J; junction bases unmatched: 2. The germline V gene has CDR1 KGHSH and CDR2 LQKENI.

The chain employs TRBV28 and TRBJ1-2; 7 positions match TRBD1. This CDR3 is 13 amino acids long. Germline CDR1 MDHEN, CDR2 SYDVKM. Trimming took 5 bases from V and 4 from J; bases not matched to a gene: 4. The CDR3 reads CASSIGTAYGYTF. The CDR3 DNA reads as TGTGCCAGCAGTATCGGGACAGCCTATGGCTACACCTTC.

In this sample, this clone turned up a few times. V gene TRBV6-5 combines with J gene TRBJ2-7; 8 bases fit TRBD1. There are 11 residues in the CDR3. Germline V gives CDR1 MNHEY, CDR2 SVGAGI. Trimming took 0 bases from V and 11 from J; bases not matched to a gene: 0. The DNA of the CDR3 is TGTGCCAGCAGTTACTCGGGACAGGAGTACTTC. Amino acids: CASSYSGQEYF.

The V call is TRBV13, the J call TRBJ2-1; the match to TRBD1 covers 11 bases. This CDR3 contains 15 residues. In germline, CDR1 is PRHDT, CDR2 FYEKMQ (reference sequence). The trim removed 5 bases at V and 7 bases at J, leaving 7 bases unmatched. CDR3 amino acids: CASSLRTGGGNEQFF. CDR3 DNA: TGTGCCAGCAGCCTAAGGACAGGGGGCGGAAATGAGCAGTTCTTC.

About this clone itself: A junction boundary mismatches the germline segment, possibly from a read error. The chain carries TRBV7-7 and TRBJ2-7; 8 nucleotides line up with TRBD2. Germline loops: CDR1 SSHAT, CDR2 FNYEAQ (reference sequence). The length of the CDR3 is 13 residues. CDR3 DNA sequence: TGTGCTAGCAGCTTAGCGGGACTTTACGAGCAGTACTTC. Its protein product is CASSLAGLYEQYF.

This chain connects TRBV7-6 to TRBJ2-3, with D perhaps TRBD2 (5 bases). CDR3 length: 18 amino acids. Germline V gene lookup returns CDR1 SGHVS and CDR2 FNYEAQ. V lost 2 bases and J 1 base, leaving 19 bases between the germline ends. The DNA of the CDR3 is TGTGCCAGCAGCTTAACCCCGCGTGAATTGAGGGGCACAGATACGCAGTATTTT. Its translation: CASSLTPRELRGTDTQYF.